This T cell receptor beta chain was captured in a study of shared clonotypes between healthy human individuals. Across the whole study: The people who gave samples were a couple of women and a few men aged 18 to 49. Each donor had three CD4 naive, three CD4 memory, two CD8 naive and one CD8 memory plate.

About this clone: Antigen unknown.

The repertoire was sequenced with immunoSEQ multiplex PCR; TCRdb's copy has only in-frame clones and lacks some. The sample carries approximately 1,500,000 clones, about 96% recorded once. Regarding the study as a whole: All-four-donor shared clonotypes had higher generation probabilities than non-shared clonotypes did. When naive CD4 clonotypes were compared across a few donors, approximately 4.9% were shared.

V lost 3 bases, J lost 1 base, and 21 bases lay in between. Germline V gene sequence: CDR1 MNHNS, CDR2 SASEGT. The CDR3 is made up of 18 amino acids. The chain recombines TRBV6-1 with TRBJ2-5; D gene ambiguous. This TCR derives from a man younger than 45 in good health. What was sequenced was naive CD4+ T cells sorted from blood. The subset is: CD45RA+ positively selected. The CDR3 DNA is TGTGCCAGCAGTGATCCAAGGCGTTTTCGGTCAGCCCAAGAGACCCAGTACTTC. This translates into CASSDPRRFRSAQETQYF.